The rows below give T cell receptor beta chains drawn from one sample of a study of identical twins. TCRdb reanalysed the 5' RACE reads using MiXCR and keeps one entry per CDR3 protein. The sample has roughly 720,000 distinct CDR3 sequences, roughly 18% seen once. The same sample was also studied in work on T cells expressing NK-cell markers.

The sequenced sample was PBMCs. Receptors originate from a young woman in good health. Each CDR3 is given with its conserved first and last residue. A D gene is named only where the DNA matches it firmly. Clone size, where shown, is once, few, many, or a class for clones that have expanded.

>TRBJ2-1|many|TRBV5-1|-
CASSFRVADAMKQFF
TGCGCCAGCAGCTTTCGAGTAGCGGATGCGATGAAGCAGTTCTTC
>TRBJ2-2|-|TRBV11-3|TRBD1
CASHFSAGTGGTGELFF
TGTGCCAGCCACTTTTCTGCTGGGACAGGGGGCACCGGGGAGCTGTTTTTT
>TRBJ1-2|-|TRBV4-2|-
CASSQEGGPYGYTF
TGTGCCAGCAGCCAAGAAGGAGGTCCCTATGGCTACACCTTC
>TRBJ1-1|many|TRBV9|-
CASTPIPRVGGTEAFF
TGTGCCAGCACCCCAATCCCTAGGGTCGGGGGAACTGAAGCTTTCTTT
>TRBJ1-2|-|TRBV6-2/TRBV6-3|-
CASNSYNRGGYTF
TGTGCCAGTAACAGTTACAACCGGGGAGGCTACACCTTC
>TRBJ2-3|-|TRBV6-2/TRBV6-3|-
CASSQRQATDTQYF
TGTGCCAGCAGTCAGAGACAGGCCACAGATACGCAGTATTTT
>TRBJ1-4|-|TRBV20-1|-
CSANVANEKLFF
TGCAGTGCGAACGTAGCTAATGAAAAACTGTTTTTT
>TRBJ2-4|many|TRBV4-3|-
CASSQVSGVQNIQYF
TGCGCCAGCAGCCAGGTTTCAGGCGTCCAAAACATTCAGTACTTC
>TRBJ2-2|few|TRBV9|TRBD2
CASSVSAGVNTGELFF
TGTGCCAGCAGCGTATCAGCGGGAGTGAACACCGGGGAGCTGTTTTTT
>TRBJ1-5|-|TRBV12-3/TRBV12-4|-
CASSGRYVQPQHF
TGTGCCAGCAGTGGACGGTACGTTCAGCCCCAGCATTTT
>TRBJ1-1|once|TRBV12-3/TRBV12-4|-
CASSLYRYTEAFF
TGTGCCAGCAGTTTATATCGGTACACTGAAGCTTTCTTT
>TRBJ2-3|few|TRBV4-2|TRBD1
CASSQGQGADYGTDTQYF
TGTGCCAGCAGCCAAGGACAGGGGGCAGATTATGGCACAGATACGCAGTATTTT
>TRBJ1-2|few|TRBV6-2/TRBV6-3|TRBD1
CASSEDREVGGYTF
TGTGCCAGCAGCGAGGACAGGGAGGTAGGCGGCTACACCTTC
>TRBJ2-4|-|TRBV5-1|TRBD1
CASSLEGQDGIQYF
TGCGCCAGCAGCTTGGAAGGACAGGACGGCATTCAGTACTTC
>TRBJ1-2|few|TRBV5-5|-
CASSFIEGYTF
TGTGCCAGCAGCTTTATCGAGGGCTACACCTTC
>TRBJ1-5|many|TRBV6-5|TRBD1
CASRRKTGVNNQPQHF
TGTGCCAGCAGACGCAAGACAGGGGTTAACAATCAGCCCCAGCATTTT
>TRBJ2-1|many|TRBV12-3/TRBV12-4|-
CASSRTRSYNEQFF
TGTGCCAGCAGTCGAACCCGCTCCTACAATGAGCAGTTCTTC
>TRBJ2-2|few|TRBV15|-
CATSRRTRNTGELFF
TGTGCCACCAGCAGACGGACCAGGAACACCGGGGAGCTGTTTTTT
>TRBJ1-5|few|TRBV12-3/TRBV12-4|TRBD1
CASNTDRVGQPQHF
TGTGCCAGCAATACGGACAGGGTTGGCCAGCCCCAGCATTTT
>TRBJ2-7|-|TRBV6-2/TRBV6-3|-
CASSYSKREQAYEQYF
TGTGCCAGCAGTTACTCGAAACGGGAGCAAGCCTACGAGCAGTACTTC
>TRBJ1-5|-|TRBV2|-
CASSEGAGSNQPQHF
TGTGCCAGCAGTGAAGGGGCGGGTAGCAATCAGCCCCAGCATTTT
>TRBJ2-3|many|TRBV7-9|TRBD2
CASSLLLAGPSTDTQYF
TGTGCCAGCAGCTTGCTATTAGCGGGACCTAGCACAGATACGCAGTATTTT
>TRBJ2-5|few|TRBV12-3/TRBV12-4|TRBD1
CASSLASWDSHQETQYF
TGTGCCAGCAGTTTAGCGTCTTGGGACAGCCACCAAGAGACCCAGTACTTC
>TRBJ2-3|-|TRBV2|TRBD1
CASSSDRGLADTQYF
TGTGCCAGCAGCTCGGACAGGGGGCTCGCAGATACGCAGTATTTT
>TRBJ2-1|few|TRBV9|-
CASSFRGASNEQFF
TGTGCCAGCAGCTTCCGGGGGGCGAGCAATGAGCAGTTCTTC
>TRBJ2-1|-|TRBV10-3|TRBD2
CAISESGLSSYNEQFF
TGTGCCATCAGTGAGTCGGGACTAAGCTCCTACAATGAGCAGTTCTTC
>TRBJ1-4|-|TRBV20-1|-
CSASRDMNEKLFF
TGCAGTGCTAGCCGGGACATGAATGAAAAACTGTTTTTT
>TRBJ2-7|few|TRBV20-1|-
CSAIRTAPLEQYF
TGCAGTGCTATTAGGACGGCTCCTCTCGAGCAGTACTTC
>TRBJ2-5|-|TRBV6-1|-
CAGSRGPRETQYF
TGTGCCGGATCGAGGGGACCGCGGGAGACCCAGTACTTC
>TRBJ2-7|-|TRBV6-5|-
CASSYSGRTNYEQYF
TGTGCCAGCAGTTACTCGGGGCGGACGAACTACGAGCAGTACTTC
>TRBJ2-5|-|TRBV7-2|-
CASSLVGLTQETQYF
TGTGCCAGCAGCTTAGTAGGCCTTACTCAAGAGACCCAGTACTTC
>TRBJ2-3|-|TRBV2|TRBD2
CASRLAGDYTDTQYF
TGTGCCAGTAGACTAGCGGGGGATTACACAGATACGCAGTATTTT
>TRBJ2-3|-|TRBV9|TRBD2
CASSGNSGGGSTQYF
TGTGCCAGCAGCGGCAATAGCGGGGGCGGGAGTACGCAGTATTTT
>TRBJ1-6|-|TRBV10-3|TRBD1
CAISGRTGDNSPLHF
TGTGCCATCAGTGGCAGGACAGGGGATAATTCACCCCTCCACTTT
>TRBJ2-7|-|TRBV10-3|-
CAISESGRHYEQYF
TGTGCCATCAGTGAGTCGGGGCGGCACTACGAGCAGTACTTC
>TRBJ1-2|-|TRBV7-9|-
CASSPWGLSANYGYTF
TGTGCCAGCAGCCCCTGGGGCCTTTCCGCTAACTATGGCTACACCTTC
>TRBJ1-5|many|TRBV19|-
CASSIWGSNQPQHF
TGTGCCAGTAGTATCTGGGGCAGCAATCAGCCCCAGCATTTT
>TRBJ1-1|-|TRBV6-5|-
CASSYRRHTEAFF
TGTGCCAGCAGTTACCGTCGCCACACTGAAGCTTTCTTT
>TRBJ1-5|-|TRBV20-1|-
CSAPGEGQPQHF
TGCAGTGCGCCGGGGGAAGGTCAGCCCCAGCATTTT
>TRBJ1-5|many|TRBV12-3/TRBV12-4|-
CASSLRPPQPQHF
TGTGCCAGCAGCCTCAGGCCGCCCCAGCCCCAGCATTTT
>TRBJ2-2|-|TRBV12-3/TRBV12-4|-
CASRRTTDANTGELFF
TGTGCCAGCAGACGTACTACAGACGCGAACACCGGGGAGCTGTTTTTT
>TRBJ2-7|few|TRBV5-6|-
CASSSRLGQYYEQYF
TGTGCCAGCAGCTCTAGGCTTGGGCAATACTACGAGCAGTACTTC